This TCR beta chain was captured by sequencing in a study of T cell repertoires in cytomegalovirus infection (dated by TCRdb to between 2018 and 2020). For context, the study as a whole: Donor HLA type was relevant to the analysis, because carriage of CMV infection together with the matching HLA type was indicated by public TCR beta signatures. What the study reported, not specific to this receptor: The ex vivo response was dominated by HLA-C-restricted CMV-specific TCR beta clonotypes, and the single most frequent clonotype in two of eight donors was supplied by these HLA-C-restricted clonotypes. In both this cohort and an independent roughly 330-donor cohort, the cumulative frequency of public TCR beta family members distinguished carriers of CMV infection plus the relevant HLA type.

From the cysteine through the phenylalanine, the CDR3 covers 18 amino acids. The entry retains the CDR3 DNA only, 54 bases that are in frame from base 1. V and J lose 3 bases and 2 bases, and a span of 19 bases separates them. According to the germline V gene, CDR1 reads SGHTA and CDR2 reads FQGNSA. The reads were generated on an Illumina HiSeq 1500. TCRdb cleaned the public reads at Q25 with fastp, built clones with MiXCR and kept in-frame beta chains. Rows are unified per CDR3 protein, each entry keeping the most common DNA and genes. The sample table lists 740,000 or so distinct CDR3 sequences, less than 40% of them with a count of one. The ten largest make up around 2.8% of the sample. This clonotype was detected only a few times. It lacks a known antigen. Base qualities are missing; no much larger clone stands one base away.

The rearrangement joined TRBV7-2 to TRBJ2-2, with the D call perhaps TRBD1 or TRBD2, as 5 bases match in each case. Sequences were obtained from PBMCs. The sequence came from a human donor in good health (CMV status not recorded). Some clones in this sample may be carry-over from other donors' samples. The DNA sequence is given as TGTGCCAGCAGCTTTAATGTCGACGTGGGGGTTAACACCGGGGAGCTGTTTTTT. It translates to CASSFNVDVGVNTGELFF.